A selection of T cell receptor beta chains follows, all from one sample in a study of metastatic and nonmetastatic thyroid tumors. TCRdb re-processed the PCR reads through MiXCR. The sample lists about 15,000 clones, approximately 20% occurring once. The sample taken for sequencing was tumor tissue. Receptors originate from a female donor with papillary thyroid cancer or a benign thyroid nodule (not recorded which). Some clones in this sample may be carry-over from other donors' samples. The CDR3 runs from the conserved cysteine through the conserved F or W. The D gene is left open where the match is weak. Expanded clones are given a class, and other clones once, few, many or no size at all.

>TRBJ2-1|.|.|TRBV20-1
TGCAGTGCTAGGGTGGACATGGGGCGGTTAGTCTACAATGAGCAGTTCTTC
CSARVDMGRLVYNEQFF
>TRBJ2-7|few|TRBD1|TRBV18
TGTGCCAGCTCACATCAGGGGGCTCCTTCCTACGAGCATTACTTC
CASSHQGAPSYEHYF
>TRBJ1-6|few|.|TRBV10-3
TGTGCCATCAGTGAGTCTTCACAGTATAATTCACCCCTCCACTTT
CAISESSQYNSPLHF
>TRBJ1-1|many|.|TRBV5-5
TGTGCCAGCAGCTTCCTCCCAGGAGAAAACACTGAAGCTTTCTTT
CASSFLPGENTEAFF
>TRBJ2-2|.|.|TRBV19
TGTGCCAGTAGCCGAAAACCCGTCCATTATAACGCGAACACCGGGGAGCTGTTTTTT
CASSRKPVHYNANTGELFF
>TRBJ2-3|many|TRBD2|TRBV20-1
TGCAGTGCCGCAGCGGGAACTGGCACAGATACGCAGTATTTT
CSAAAGTGTDTQYF
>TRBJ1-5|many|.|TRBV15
TGTGCCACCAGCTTTCGGGCGGGGGCTAGCAATCAGCCCCAGCATTTT
CATSFRAGASNQPQHF
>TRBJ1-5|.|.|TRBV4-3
TGCGCCAGCAGCCAAGAAGGGAATAGCAATCAGCCCCAGCATTTT
CASSQEGNSNQPQHF
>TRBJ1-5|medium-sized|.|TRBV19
TGTGCCAGTAGCCGACAGGTCCAGAATCAGCCCCAGCATTTT
CASSRQVQNQPQHF
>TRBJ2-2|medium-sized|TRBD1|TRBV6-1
TGTGCCAGCAGGAGGGGGACAGGGATGTACGGGGAGCTGTTTTTT
CASRRGTGMYGELFF
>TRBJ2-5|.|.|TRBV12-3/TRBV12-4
TGTGCCAGCAGTTTACAGTACCAAGAGACCCAGTACTTC
CASSLQYQETQYF
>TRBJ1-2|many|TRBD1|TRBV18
TGTGCCAGCTCACCGGACAGGGACCACGTCTTC
CASSPDRDHVF
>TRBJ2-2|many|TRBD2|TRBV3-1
TGTGCCAGCAGCCAGCTCTGGACTAGCGGGAGGGAGCTGTTTTTT
CASSQLWTSGRELFF
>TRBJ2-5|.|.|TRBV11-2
TGTGCCAGCAGCCCGGGAGTAAGAGAGACCCAGTACTTC
CASSPGVRETQYF
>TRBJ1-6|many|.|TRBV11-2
TGTGCCAGCAGCCTCCTAGCGGGCTACCGTAATTCACCCCTCCACTTT
CASSLLAGYRNSPLHF
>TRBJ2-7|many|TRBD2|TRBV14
TGTGCCAGCAGACCGCGGAATAGCGGGGGATACGAGCAGTACTTC
CASRPRNSGGYEQYF
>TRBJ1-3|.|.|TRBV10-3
TGTGCCATCAGTGACCTAGGACTAGGACAGACCTCTGGAAACACCACATATTTT
CAISDLGLGQTSGNTTYF
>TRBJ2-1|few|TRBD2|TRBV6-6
TGTGCCAGCAGTTATGCTAGCGGGAGTCTTTCCTACAATGAGCAGTTCTTC
CASSYASGSLSYNEQFF
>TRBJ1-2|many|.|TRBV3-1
TGTGCCAGCAGCCAAGGAATAGGGGGGAACTATGGCTACACCTTC
CASSQGIGGNYGYTF
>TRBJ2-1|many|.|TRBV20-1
TGCAGTGCTAGAGATTCTCGCGTATACAATGAGCAGTTCTTC
CSARDSRVYNEQFF
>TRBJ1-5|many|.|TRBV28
TGTGCCAGCAGCCCAATGGTTTACAATCAGCCCCAGCATTTT
CASSPMVYNQPQHF
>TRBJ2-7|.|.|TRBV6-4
TGTGCCAGCAGTGACGTGCCAGAGTCGAAGCAGTACTTC
CASSDVPESKQYF
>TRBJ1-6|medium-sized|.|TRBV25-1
TGTGCCAGCAGTGAAGGCGGGGATGCGTCACCCCTCCACTTT
CASSEGGDASPLHF
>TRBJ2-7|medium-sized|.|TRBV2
TGTGCCAGCAGTGTACGGTACGAGCAGTACTTC
CASSVRYEQYF
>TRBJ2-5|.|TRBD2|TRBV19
TGTGCCAGTACCAAGTTTGGGGGAGTGGGACTAGCGGGGAAAGAGACCCAGTACTTC
CASTKFGGVGLAGKETQYF
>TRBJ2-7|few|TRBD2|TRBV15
TGTGCCACCAGCAGGGTAGCGGGAGCGCCCTACGAGCAGTACTTC
CATSRVAGAPYEQYF
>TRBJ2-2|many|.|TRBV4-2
TGTGCCAGCAGCCTCCATCCGGGGCCAACGGGCACCGGGGAGCTGTTTTTT
CASSLHPGPTGTGELFF
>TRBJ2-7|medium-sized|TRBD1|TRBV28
TGTGCCAGCAGTCGCCCGATGGGACAGGGGGCCCACGAGCAGTACTTC
CASSRPMGQGAHEQYF
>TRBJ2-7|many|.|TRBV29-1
TGCAGCGTTGTTGAGTTGTCCTACGAGCAGTACTTC
CSVVELSYEQYF
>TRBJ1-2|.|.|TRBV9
TGTGCCAGCAGCCCCCGGCCCCAGACTGGCTACACCTTC
CASSPRPQTGYTF
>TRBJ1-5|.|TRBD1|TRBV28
TGTGCCAGCAGTCCGAGGACAGGGAACGGGACTGCAGCCCAGCATTTT
CASSPRTGNGTAAQHF
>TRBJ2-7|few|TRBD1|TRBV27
TGTGCCAGCAGTTTAGCGACAGGGAACTACGAGCAGTACTTC
CASSLATGNYEQYF
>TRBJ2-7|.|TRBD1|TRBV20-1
TGCAGTGCTAGCTGGACAGGGGGCTACTATCAGTACTTC
CSASWTGGYYQYF
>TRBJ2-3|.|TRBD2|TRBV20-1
TGCAGTCGGACCGGGACTAGCAGGACAGATACGCAGTATTTT
CSRTGTSRTDTQYF